This TCR beta chain comes out of a study of cytomegalovirus exposure and HLA in healthy donors. TCRdb's copy holds only in-frame clones and misses some; the assay was immunoSEQ multiplex PCR. Of roughly 310,000 clones in the sample, 88% were seen once. Looked up from germline, CDR1 is SGHKS and CDR2 is YYEKEE (reference sequence). The CDR3 covers 12 residues. Trimming removed 5 bases from V and 12 bases from J, with 18 bases in between. Material: PBMCs. The rearrangement joins TRBV5-5 to TRBJ2-7, with D maybe TRBD1 (6 bases). The clonotype comes from a man under 40 in good health and CMV-seronegative. The DNA of the CDR3 is TGTGCCAGCAGTTTTACAGGGCTATGGCTGTACTTC. This gives the protein CASSFTGLWLYF.